The sequence of this T cell receptor (beta chain) was determined in a study of T cell responses to AZD1222 COVID-19 vaccine. The data were produced by immunoSEQ multiplex PCR, yet TCRdb's version contains in-frame clones alone and is incomplete. The sample yields over 150,000 clones, approximately 90% seen once. Whole-study results and caveats: Recipients of AZD1222 seropositive at baseline numbered only 5 to 7. Donors in the cohort were predominantly white British and more often female, and clonal diversity was possibly underestimated.

Worth noting for this clone: Antigen specificity is unknown.

Trimming took off 5 bases at V and 2 bases at J, with 18 bases between the two ends. The germline V gene has CDR1 KGHSH and CDR2 LQKENI. This CDR3 has 17 residues. The sequence came from an adult in good health. The sequencing used peripheral blood, collected on day 0 of AZD1222 vaccination. The chain employs TRBV18 and TRBJ1-4; D is unresolved. This chain's CDR3 is CASSSLGRTGTNEKLFF. CDR3 DNA: TGTGCCAGCTCATCTCTTGGCAGGACCGGTACTAATGAAAAACTGTTTTTT.